This T cell receptor (beta chain) was recorded in a study of cytomegalovirus exposure and HLA in healthy donors. Study-wide background: Later analysis reported that the approximately 120 validation repertoires shared the platform of the 650 to 700 first-cohort repertoires. General study points: Reports credit the classifier with highly specific, highly sensitive diagnosis of cytomegalovirus status. Subsequent analysis found a tendency for first-cohort TCR clusters to co-occur within the 120 or so validation repertoires.

The J segment lost 0 bases and the V segment lost 4 bases, leaving 3 bases of the junction unmatched. The CDR3 loop spans 15 amino acids. In germline, CDR1 is SEHNR, CDR2 FQNEAQ (reference sequence). Measured with immunoSEQ multiplex PCR; TCRdb has only the in-frame clones, and not every one. Of under 50,000 clones listed, approximately 94% are singletons. Remarks on this clone: Its antigen remains unknown.

V and J are TRBV7-9 and TRBJ2-1; 7 bases match TRBD2. Material: PBMCs. This receptor was identified in a woman aged 18-29 years in good health and CMV-seronegative. The CDR3 is CASSSRDYSYNEQFF. CDR3 bases: TGTGCCAGCAGCTCCCGGGACTACTCCTACAATGAGCAGTTCTTC. Full variable domain (remainder filled in from reference TRBV7-9 and TRBJ2-1): DTGVSQNPRHKITKRGQNVTFRCDPISEHNRLYWYRQTLGQGPEFLTYFQNEAQLEKSRLLSDRFSAERPKGSFSTLEIQRTEQGDSAMYLCASSSRDYSYNEQFFGPGTRLTVL.